One and the same sample provided the 8 T cell receptor beta chains below, sequenced in a study of blood T cell repertoires in COVID-19. TCRdb's copy holds only in-frame clones and misses some; the assay was immunoSEQ multiplex PCR. The table has 200,000 to 300,000 clones, roughly nine tenths seen once. Sequenced material: peripheral blood. The receptors stem from a man aged 55 to 70 with acute or convalescent COVID-19.

The chain employs TRBV11-3 and TRBJ2-1, with TRBD2 matching 9 bases. CDR3 length: 15 amino acids. J lost 6 bases, V lost 6 bases, and 9 bases had no gene match. Germline CDR1 and CDR2: SGHNT and YENEEA. CDR3: CASSYSGTSINEQFF. The CDR3 nucleotides read TGTGCCAGCAGTTATTCCGGGACTAGCATCAATGAGCAGTTCTTC.

This chain links TRBV27 with TRBJ2-7; 8 nucleotides agree with TRBD1. Germline assignment: CDR1 MNHEY and CDR2 SMNVEV (reference sequence). Trimming at V came to 2 bases and at J to 4 bases, leaving 4 bases not matched to a gene. The CDR3 contains 14 residues. CDR3 nucleotides: TGTGCCAGCAGTTTAGCCAGGGGGCAGTACGAGCAGTACTTC. It encodes CASSLARGQYEQYF.

The chain links TRBV28 to TRBJ1-2; D perhaps matches TRBD1 (6 bases). Trimming cost V 6 bases and J 7 bases, with 18 bases left between them. There are 14 residues in the CDR3. Germline CDR1 is MDHEN and CDR2 is SYDVKM. CDR3 nucleotide sequence: TGTGCCAGCAGCTCCCTGGGGGCCGCCCGTGGCTACACCTTC. Protein sequence: CASSSLGAARGYTF.

This chain uses TRBV29-1 with TRBJ2-7; TRBD1 matches at 8 bases. V shed 3 bases, J shed 2 bases, and the junction held 3 bases outside the gene matches. The CDR3 contains 13 residues. Germline assignment: CDR1 SQVTM and CDR2 ANQGSEA. In DNA, the CDR3 is TGCAGCGTTGAGGGACAGGCTACCTACGAGCAGTACTTC. Amino acids: CSVEGQATYEQYF.

The genes are TRBV9 and TRBJ2-3; 7 nucleotides line up with TRBD1. Germline trimming cut 4 bases from V and 2 bases from J; bases unmatched to any gene: 7. Germline V gene lookup returns CDR1 SGDLS and CDR2 YYNGEE. The CDR3 totals 15 residues. The CDR3 DNA is TGTGCCAGCAGCCTCCGGGACAGATTCACAGATACGCAGTATTTT. Protein sequence: CASSLRDRFTDTQYF.

Comment on this clone: A junction end diverges from the germline sequence, so it may reflect a read error. The chain joins TRBV28 to TRBJ2-7, with D tentatively TRBD1 (6 bases). Germline CDR1 is MDHEN and CDR2 is SYDVKM. The CDR3 totals 14 residues. The CDR3 is CASSPATGSSEQYF. CDR3 sequence (DNA): TGTGCCAGCAGTCCAGCTACAGGGTCCTCCGAGCAGTACTTC.

V and J are TRBV5-8 and TRBJ1-1; D is unclear. The CDR3 loop spans 14 amino acids. V lost 4 bases, J lost 0 bases, and 10 bases lay in between. The germline V gene encodes CDR1 SGHTS and CDR2 YDEGEE. The CDR3 is CASSPEFMNTEAFF. The DNA for the CDR3 is TGTGCCAGCAGCCCGGAGTTTATGAACACTGAAGCTTTCTTT.

This chain links TRBV9 with TRBJ1-2; tentatively, D is TRBD1 (5 bases). Germline values: CDR1 SGDLS, CDR2 YYNGEE. This CDR3 contains 14 residues. V was pared by 6 bases and J by 3 bases, with 15 bases between. CDR3 sequence: CASTPQGGYYGYTF. The CDR3 DNA reads TGTGCCAGCACCCCCCAGGGAGGCTACTATGGCTACACCTTC.